The source of this T cell receptor beta chain is a study of a mutant IDH1 vaccine in newly diagnosed glioma. Study-level background: The initiation of vaccination occurred 4-6 weeks after radiotherapy alone, or with temozolomide cycles. Treated patients had a mean age of about 40 years and an approximately 60% male, roughly 40% female split. Findings and caveats of the study: Pseudoprogression apparently tracked independently of changes in top peripheral T cell clonotypes.

Germline values: CDR1 SGHDT, CDR2 YYEEEE. This CDR3 has 12 amino acids. V was cut by 3 bases and J by 1 base, with 1 base left in between. Time point meaning: week 11, during vaccination. Vaccination comprised doses that each held 300 ug of mutant IDH1 20-mer peptide, plus topical imiquimod. This clone was observed a single time. The antigen is undetermined. Sequencing was performed with immunoSEQ multiplex PCR; in TCRdb, only in-frame clones are kept and a portion is missing. The sample gives around 120,000 clones, about four fifths of which show up once; about 5.5% is in the top ten. The chain uses TRBV5-6 and TRBJ2-2; D is unresolved. Specimen: PBMCs, collected from a glioma patient whose treatment included an IDH1 peptide vaccine. The clonotype was recovered from a middle-aged man with glioma. The CDR3 coding sequence is TGTGCCAGCAGCTGGAACACCGGGGAGCTGTTTTTT. Residues: CASSWNTGELFF.